This TCR beta chain is from a study of shared clonotypes between healthy human individuals. Study details: CD4 naive and CD4 memory each took three plates per donor, while CD8 naive took two and CD8 memory one. General study results and limits: All-four-donor shared clonotypes had higher generation probabilities than non-shared clonotypes did.

Researchers ran the assay at a deep level. TCRdb's table, derived via immunoSEQ multiplex PCR, lists solely in-frame clones and lacks some. The table shows about 2,500,000 clones, with just over 90% occurring only once. On this clone: Its target is unknown. This specimen includes other DNA sequences encoding the same CDR3.

CDR1 is SGHTA and CDR2 is FQGTGA in the germline V gene. V lost 5 bases, J lost 0 bases, and 5 bases lay in between. This CDR3 has 13 amino acids. This sequence originates from a man aged 18 to 30 in good health. This rearrangement joins TRBV7-3 to TRBJ1-3; D call uncertain. What was sequenced was naive CD4+ T cells sorted from blood. Indicated subset: CD45RA+ positively selected. CDR3 sequence reads: CASSLSSGNTIYF. The CDR3 DNA reads TGTGCCAGCAGCCTCAGCTCTGGAAACACCATATATTTT.